This T cell receptor beta chain was found in a study of OX40 agonist ivuxolimab in advanced cancers. Study overall: Partial responses were observed in three patients, of whom one had hepatocellular carcinoma and two had cutaneous melanoma.

Study-wide results and limits: Certain nonresponding patients likewise had low normalized T-cell clonal expansion.

Regarding this clone: As yet, its antigen is unknown.

Between the trimmed V and J ends, which lost 0 bases and 3 bases, there was a span of 1 base. Germline CDR1 and CDR2: SGHNT and YENEEA. This CDR3 is 12 amino acids long. Here immunoSEQ multiplex PCR was the method, and the copy in TCRdb shows in-frame clones only, minus some. The table records tens of thousands of clones, about 88% of them present only once. The V gene is TRBV11-3, the J gene TRBJ2-3; D ambiguous. The sequence was obtained from an adult with an advanced solid tumor such as melanoma, head and neck, liver or kidney cancer. Sequenced here: CD4+ or CD8+ T cells sorted from blood, sampled in a trial of the OX40 agonist ivuxolimab. The CDR3 sequence is CASSLDTDTQYF. The DNA for the CDR3 is TGTGCCAGCAGCTTAGATACAGATACGCAGTATTTT.